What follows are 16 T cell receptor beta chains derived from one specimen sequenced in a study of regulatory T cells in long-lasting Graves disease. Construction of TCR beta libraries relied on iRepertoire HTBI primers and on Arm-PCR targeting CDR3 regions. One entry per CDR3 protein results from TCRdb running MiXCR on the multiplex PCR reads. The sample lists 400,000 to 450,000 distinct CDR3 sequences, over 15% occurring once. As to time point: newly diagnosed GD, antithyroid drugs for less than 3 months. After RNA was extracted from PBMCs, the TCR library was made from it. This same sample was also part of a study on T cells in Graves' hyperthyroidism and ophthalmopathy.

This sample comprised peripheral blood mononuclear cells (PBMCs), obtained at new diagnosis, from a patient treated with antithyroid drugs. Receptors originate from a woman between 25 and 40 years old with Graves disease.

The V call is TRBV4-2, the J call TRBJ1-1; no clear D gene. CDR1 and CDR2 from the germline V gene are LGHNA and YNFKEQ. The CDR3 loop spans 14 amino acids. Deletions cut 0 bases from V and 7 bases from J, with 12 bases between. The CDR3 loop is CASSQDSGIGEAFF. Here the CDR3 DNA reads TGTGCCAGCAGCCAAGATTCGGGGATAGGTGAAGCTTTCTTT.

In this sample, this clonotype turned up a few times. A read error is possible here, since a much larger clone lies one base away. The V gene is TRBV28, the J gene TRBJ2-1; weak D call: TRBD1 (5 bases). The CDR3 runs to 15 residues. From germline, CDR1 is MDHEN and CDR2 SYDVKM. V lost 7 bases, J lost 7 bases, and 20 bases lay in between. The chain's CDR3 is CASTQVGRGINEQFF. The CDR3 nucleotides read TGTGCCAGCACCCAAGTAGGAAGGGGAATTAATGAGCAGTTCTTC.

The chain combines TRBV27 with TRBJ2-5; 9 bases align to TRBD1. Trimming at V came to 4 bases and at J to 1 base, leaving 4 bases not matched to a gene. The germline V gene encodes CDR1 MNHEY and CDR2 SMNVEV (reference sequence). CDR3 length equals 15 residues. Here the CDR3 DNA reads TGTGCCAGCAGTTCCGGACAGGGGCCCCAAGAGACCCAGTACTTC. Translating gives CASSSGQGPQETQYF.

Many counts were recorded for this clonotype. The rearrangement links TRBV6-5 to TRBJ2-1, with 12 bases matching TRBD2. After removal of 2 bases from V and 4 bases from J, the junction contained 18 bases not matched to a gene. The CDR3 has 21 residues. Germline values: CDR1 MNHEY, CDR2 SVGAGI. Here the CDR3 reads CASSYPTSGSSPPELYNEQFF. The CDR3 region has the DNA TGTGCCAGCAGTTACCCGACTAGCGGGAGTTCGCCCCCAGAACTTTACAATGAGCAGTTCTTC.

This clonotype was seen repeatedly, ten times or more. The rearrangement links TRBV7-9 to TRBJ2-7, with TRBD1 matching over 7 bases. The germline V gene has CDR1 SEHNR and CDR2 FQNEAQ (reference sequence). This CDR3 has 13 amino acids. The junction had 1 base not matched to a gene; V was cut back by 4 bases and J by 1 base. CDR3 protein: CASSYRGSYEQYF. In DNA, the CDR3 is TGTGCCAGCAGCTACAGGGGTTCCTACGAGCAGTACTTC. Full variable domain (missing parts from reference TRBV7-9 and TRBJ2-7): DTGVSQNPRHKITKRGQNVTFRCDPISEHNRLYWYRQTLGQGPEFLTYFQNEAQLEKSRLLSDRFSAERPKGSFSTLEIQRTEQGDSAMYLCASSYRGSYEQYFGPGTRLTVT.

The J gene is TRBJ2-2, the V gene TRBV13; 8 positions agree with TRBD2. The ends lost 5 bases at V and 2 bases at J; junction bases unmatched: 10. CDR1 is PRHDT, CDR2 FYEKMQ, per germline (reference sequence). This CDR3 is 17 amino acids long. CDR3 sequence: CASSPGSGSRNTGELFF. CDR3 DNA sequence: TGTGCCAGCAGCCCGGGGAGCGGGAGTAGAAACACCGGGGAGCTGTTTTTT.

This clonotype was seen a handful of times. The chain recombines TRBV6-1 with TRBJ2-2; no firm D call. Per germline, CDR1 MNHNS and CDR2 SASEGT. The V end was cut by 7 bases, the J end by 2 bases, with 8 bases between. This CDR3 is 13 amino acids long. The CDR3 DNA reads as TGTGCCAGCACTGGGCGCAACACCGGGGAGCTGTTTTTT. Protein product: CASTGRNTGELFF.

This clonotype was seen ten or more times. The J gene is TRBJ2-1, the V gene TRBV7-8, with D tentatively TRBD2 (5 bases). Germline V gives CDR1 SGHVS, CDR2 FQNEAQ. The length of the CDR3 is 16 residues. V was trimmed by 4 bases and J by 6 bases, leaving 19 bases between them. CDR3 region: CASSSRDGESPNEQFF. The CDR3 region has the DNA TGTGCCAGCAGCTCACGGGATGGGGAGTCCCCCAATGAGCAGTTCTTC.

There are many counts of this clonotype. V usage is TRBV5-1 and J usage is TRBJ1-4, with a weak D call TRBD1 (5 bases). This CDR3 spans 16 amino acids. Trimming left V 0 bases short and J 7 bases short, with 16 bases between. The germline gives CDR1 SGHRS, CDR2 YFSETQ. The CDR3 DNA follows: TGCGCCAGCAGCTTGGCCGGGCAGGGACGAACTGAAAAACTGTTTTTT. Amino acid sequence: CASSLAGQGRTEKLFF. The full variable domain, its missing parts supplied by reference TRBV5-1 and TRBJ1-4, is KAGVTQTPRYLIKTRGQQVTLSCSPISGHRSVSWYQQTPGQGLQFLFEYFSETQRNKGNFPGRFSGRQFSNSRSEMNVSTLELGDSALYLCASSLAGQGRTEKLFFGSGTQLSVL.

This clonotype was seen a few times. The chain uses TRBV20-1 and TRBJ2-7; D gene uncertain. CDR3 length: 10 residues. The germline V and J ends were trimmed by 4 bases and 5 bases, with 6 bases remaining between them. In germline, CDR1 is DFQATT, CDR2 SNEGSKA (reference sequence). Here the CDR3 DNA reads TGCAGTGCTATAAGTAACGAGCAGTACTTC. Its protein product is CSAISNEQYF.

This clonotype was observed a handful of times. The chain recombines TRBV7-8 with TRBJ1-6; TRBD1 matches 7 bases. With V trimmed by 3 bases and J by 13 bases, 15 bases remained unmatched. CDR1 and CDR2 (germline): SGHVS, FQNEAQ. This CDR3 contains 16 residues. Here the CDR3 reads CASSFISTGTGSPLHF. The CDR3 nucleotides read TGTGCCAGCAGCTTCATTTCGACAGGGACGGGTTCGCCCCTCCACTTT.

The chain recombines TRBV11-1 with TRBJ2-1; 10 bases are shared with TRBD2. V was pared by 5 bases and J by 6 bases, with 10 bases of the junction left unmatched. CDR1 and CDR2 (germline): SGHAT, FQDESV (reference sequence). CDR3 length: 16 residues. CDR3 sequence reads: CASSGASGSRLNEQFF. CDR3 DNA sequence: TGTGCCAGCAGCGGCGCTAGCGGGAGCAGACTCAATGAGCAGTTCTTC.

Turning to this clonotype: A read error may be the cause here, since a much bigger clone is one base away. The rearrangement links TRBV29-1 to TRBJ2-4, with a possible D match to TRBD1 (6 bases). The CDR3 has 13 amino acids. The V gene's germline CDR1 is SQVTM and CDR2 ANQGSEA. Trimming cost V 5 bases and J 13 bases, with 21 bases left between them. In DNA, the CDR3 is TGCAGCGTTCTTGGCAGGGGTTCCGATGAGCAGTACTTC. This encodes CSVLGRGSDEQYF.

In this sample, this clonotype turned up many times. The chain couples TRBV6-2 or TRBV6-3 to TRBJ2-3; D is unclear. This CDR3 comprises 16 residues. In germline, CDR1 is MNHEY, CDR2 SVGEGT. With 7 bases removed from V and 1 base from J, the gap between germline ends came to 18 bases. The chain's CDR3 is CASKPDLRTGTDTQYF. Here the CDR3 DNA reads TGTGCCAGCAAACCCGACCTAAGGACCGGCACAGATACGCAGTATTTT.

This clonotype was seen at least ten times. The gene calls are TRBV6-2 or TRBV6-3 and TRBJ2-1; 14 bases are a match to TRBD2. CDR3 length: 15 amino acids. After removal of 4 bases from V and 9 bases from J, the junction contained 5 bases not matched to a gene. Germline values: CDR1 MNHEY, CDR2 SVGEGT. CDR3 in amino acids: CASSWGLAGDSEQFF. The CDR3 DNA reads TGTGCCAGCAGTTGGGGACTAGCGGGAGATAGTGAGCAGTTCTTC.

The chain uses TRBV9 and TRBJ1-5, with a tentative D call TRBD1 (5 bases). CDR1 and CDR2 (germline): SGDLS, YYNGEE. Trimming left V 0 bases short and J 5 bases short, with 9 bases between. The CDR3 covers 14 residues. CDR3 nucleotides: TGTGCCAGCAGCGTAGGAGCAGGGCATCAGCCCCAGCATTTT. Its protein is CASSVGAGHQPQHF.